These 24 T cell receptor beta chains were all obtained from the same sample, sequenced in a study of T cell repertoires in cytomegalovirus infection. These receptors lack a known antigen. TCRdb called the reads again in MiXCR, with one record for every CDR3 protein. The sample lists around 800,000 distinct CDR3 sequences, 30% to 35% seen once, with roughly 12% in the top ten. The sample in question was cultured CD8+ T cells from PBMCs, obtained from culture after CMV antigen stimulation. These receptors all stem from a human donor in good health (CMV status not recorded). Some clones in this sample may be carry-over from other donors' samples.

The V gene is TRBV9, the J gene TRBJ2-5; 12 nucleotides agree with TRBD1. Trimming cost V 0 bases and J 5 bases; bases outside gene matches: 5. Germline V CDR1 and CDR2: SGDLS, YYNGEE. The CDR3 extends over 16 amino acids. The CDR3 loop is CASSVARDRGLETQYF. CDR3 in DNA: TGTGCCAGCAGCGTAGCTCGGGACAGGGGGCTGGAGACCCAGTACTTC.

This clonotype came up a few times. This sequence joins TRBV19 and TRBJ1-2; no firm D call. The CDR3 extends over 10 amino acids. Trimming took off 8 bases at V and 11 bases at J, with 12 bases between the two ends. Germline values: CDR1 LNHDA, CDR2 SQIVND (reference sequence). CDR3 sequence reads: CASHLGVYTF. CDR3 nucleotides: TGTGCCAGTCACCTCGGGGTGTACACCTTC. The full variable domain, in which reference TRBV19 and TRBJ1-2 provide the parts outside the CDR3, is DGGITQSPKYLFRKEGQNVTLSCEQNLNHDAMYWYRQDPGQGLRLIYYSQIVNDFQKGDIAEGYSVSREKKESFPLTVTSAQKNPTAFYLCASHLGVYTFGSGTRLTVV.

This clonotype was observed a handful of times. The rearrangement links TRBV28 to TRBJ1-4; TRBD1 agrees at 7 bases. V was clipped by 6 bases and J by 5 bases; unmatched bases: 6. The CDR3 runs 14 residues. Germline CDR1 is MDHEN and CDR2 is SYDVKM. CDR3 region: CASSNRGSNEKLFF. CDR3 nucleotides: TGTGCCAGCAGCAACAGGGGAAGCAATGAAAAACTGTTTTTT. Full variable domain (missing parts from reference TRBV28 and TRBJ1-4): DVKVTQSSRYLVKRTGEKVFLECVQDMDHENMFWYRQDPGLGLRLIYFSYDVKMKEKGDIPEGYSVSREKKERFSLILESASTNQTSMYLCASSNRGSNEKLFFGSGTQLSVL.

CDR3 region: CASSPPSGVDTDTQYF. As DNA, the CDR3 is TGTGCCAGCTCACCACCCTCAGGGGTAGACACAGATACGCAGTATTTT. The rearrangement joins TRBV18 to TRBJ2-3; tentatively, D is TRBD1 (6 bases). Germline V CDR1 and CDR2: KGHSH, LQKENI. The V end was cut by 0 bases, the J end by 2 bases, with 12 bases between. The CDR3 contains 16 residues.

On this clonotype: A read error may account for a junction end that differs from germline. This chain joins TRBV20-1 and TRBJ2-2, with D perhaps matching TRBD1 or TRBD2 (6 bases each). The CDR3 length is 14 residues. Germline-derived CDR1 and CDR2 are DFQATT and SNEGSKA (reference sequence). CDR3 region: CSARPGQNTGGLFF. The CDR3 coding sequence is TGCAGTGCTAGACCAGGACAGAACACCGGGGGGCTGTTTTTT.

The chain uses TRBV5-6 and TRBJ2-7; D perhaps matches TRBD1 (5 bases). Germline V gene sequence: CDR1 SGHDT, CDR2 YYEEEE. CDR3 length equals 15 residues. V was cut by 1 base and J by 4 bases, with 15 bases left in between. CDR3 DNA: TGTGCCAGCAGCTTGCAGGACACCCCTTTTTACGAGCAGTACGTC. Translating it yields CASSLQDTPFYEQYV.

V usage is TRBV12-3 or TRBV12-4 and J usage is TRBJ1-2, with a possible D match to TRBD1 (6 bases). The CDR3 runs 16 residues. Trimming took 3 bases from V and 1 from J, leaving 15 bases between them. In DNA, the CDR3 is TGTGCCAGCAGTTTGGACAGCAACGTAAATAACTATGGCTACACCTTC. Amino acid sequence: CASSLDSNVNNYGYTF.

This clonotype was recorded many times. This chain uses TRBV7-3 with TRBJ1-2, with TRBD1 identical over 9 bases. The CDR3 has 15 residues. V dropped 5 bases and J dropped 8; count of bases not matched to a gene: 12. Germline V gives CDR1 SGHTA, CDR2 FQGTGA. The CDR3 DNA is TGTGCCAGCAGCCCCGGGTCACAGGGGGCTGGGGGCTACACCTTC. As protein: CASSPGSQGAGGYTF.

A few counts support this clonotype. CDR3 sequence reads: CASSPQVGHEQYF. CDR3 nucleotides: TGTGCCAGCAGTCCACAGGTTGGCCACGAGCAGTACTTC. This sequence joins TRBV6-1 and TRBJ2-7; a weak D match, TRBD1 (5 bases). Germline values: CDR1 MNHNS, CDR2 SASEGT. The CDR3 length is 13 residues. V was clipped by 5 bases and J by 5 bases, with 13 bases between them.

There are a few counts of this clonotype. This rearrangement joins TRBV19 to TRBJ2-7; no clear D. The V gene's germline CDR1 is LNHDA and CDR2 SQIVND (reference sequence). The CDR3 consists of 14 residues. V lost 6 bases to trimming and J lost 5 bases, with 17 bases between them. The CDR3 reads CASSPRFGYHEQYF. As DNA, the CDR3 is TGTGCCAGTAGCCCCCGATTCGGCTATCACGAGCAGTACTTC.

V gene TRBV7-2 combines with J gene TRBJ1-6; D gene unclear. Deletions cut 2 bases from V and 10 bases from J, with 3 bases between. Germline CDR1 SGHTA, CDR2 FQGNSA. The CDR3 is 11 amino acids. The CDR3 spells CASSLSSPLHF. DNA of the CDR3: TGTGCCAGCAGCTTATCCTCACCCCTCCACTTT.

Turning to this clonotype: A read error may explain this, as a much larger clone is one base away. CDR3 sequence reads: CVSTLRLAGGDTQYF. The DNA for the CDR3 is TGTGTCAGCACCCTAAGACTAGCGGGGGGAGATACGCAGTATTTT. J is TRBJ2-3 and V is TRBV7-2, with 13 bases identical to TRBD2. There are 15 residues in the CDR3. Germline V gene data show CDR1 as SGHTA and CDR2 as FQGNSA.

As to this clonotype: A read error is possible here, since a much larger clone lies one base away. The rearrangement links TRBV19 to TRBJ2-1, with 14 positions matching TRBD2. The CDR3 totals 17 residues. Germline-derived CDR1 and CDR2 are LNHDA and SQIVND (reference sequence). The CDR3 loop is CASIIVGLAGGNNEQFF. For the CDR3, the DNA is TGTGCCAGTATTATAGTCGGACTAGCGGGGGGCAACAATGAGCAGTTCTTC.

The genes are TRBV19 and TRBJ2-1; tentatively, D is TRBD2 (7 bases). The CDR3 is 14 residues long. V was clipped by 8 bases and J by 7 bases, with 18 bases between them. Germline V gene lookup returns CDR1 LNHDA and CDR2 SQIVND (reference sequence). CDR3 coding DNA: TGTGCCAGTTGGGGGGGCCGTTGGTATAATGAGCAGTTCTTC. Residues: CASWGGRWYNEQFF. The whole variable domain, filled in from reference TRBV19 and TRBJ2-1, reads DGGITQSPKYLFRKEGQNVTLSCEQNLNHDAMYWYRQDPGQGLRLIYYSQIVNDFQKGDIAEGYSVSREKKESFPLTVTSAQKNPTAFYLCASWGGRWYNEQFFGPGTRLTVL.

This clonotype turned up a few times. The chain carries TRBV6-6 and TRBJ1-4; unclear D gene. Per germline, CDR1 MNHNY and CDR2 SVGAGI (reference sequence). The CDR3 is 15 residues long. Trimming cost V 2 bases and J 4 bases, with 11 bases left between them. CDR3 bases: TGTGCCAGCAGTTACAGTTCCGGAGTTAATGAAAAACTGTTTTTT. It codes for CASSYSSGVNEKLFF.

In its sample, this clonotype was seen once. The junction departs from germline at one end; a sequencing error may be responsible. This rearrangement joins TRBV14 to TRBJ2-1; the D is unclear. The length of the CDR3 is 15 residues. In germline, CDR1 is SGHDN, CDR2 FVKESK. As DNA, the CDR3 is TGTGCCTGCAGCCAACCAACCCCCCTTTACAATGAGCAGTTCTTC. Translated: CACSQPTPLYNEQFF.

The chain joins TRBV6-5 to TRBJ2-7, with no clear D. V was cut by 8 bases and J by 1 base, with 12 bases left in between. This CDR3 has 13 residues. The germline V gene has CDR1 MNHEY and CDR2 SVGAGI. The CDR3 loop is CASHGRLSYEQYV. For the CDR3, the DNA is TGTGCCAGCCACGGACGGTTATCCTACGAGCAGTACGTC.

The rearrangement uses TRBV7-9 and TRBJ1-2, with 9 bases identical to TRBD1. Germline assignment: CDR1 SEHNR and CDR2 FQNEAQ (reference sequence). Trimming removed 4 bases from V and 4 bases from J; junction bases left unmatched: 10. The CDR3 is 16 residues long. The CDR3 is CASSSPGQGRGYGYTF. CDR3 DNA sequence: TGTGCCAGCAGCTCCCCGGGACAGGGAAGGGGCTATGGCTACACCTTC.

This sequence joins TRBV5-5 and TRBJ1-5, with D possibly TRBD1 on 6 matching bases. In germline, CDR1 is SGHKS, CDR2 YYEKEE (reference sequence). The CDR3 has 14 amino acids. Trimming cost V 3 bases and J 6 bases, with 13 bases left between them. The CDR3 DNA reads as TGTGCCAGCAGCTCCGGGGGGGGCCCTCAGCCCCAGCATTTT. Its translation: CASSSGGGPQPQHF.

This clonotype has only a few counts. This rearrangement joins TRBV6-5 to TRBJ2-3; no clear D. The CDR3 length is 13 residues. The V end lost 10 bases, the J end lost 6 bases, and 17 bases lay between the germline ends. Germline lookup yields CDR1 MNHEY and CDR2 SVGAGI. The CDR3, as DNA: TGTGCCACCCGGCGGCTCCGGGCCGATACGCAGTATTTT. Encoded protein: CATRRLRADTQYF.

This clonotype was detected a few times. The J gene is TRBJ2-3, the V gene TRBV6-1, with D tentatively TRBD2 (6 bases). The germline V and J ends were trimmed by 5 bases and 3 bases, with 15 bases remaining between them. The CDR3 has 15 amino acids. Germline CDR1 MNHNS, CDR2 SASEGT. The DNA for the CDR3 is TGTGCCAGCAGTTTCATGATCGGGGGAACAGATACGCAGTATTTT. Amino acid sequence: CASSFMIGGTDTQYF.

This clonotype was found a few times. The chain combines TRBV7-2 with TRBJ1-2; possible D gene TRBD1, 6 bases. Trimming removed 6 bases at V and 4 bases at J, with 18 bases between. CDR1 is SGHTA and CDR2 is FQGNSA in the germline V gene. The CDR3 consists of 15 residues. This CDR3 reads CASSSPGGSFYGYTF. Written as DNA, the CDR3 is TGTGCCAGCAGTTCGCCGGGGGGCAGTTTCTATGGCTACACCTTC.

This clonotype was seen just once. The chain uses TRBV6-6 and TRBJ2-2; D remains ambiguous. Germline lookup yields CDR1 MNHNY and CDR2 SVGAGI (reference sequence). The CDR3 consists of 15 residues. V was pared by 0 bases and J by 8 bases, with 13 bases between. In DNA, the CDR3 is TGTGCCAGCAGTTACTCGAAGAGTCTAGGAGGGGAGCTGTTTTTT. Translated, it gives CASSYSKSLGGELFF.

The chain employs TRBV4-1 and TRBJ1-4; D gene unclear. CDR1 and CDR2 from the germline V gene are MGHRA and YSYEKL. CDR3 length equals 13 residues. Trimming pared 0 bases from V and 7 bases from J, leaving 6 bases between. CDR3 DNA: TGCGCCAGCAGCCAAGATAATGGTGAAAAACTGTTTTTT. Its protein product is CASSQDNGEKLFF.